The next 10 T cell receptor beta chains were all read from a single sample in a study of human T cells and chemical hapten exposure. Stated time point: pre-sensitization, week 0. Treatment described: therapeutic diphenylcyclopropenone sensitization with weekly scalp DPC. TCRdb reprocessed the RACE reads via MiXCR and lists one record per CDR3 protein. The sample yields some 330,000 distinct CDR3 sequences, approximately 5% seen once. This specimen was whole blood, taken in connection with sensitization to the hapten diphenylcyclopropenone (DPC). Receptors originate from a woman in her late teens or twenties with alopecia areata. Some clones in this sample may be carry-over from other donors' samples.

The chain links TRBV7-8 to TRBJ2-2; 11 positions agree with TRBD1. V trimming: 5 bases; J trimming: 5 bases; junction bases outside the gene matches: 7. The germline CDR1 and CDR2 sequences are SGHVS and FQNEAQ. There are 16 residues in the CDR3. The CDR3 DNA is TGTGCCAGCAGCCCAGGACAGGGGGCTTGGACCGGGGAGCTGTTTTTT. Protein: CASSPGQGAWTGELFF. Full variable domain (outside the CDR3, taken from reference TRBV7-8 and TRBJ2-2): GAGVSQSPRYKVAKRGQDVALRCDPISGHVSLFWYQQALGQGPEFLTYFQNEAQLDKSGLPSDRFFAERPEGSVSTLKIQRTQQEDSAVYLCASSPGQGAWTGELFFGEGSRLTVL.

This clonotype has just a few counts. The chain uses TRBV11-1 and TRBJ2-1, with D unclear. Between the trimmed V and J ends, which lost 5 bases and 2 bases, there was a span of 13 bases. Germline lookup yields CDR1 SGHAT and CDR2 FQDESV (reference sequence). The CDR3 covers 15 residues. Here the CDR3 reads CASSPDVLPYNEQFF. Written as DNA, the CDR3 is TGTGCCAGCAGCCCGGACGTACTGCCCTACAATGAGCAGTTCTTC.

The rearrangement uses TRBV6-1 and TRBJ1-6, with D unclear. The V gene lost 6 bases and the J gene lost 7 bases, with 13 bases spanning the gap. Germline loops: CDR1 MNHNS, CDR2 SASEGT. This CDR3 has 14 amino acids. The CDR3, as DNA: TGTGCCAGCAGCATAAGGGCGGACAATTCACCCCTCCACTTT. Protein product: CASSIRADNSPLHF.

This CDR3 is CASSYLETQYF. CDR3 sequence (DNA): TGTGCCAGCAGTTACCTCGAGACCCAGTACTTC. The chain links TRBV6-2 or TRBV6-3 to TRBJ2-5; D gene uncertain. The CDR3 totals 11 residues. Trimming pared 2 bases from V and 5 bases from J, leaving 3 bases between. Germline V gene lookup returns CDR1 MNHEY and CDR2 SVGEGT.

The CDR3 coding sequence is TGCAGCGTTGAAGGGTTATTGGGACAGGGGTACAATGAGCAGTTCTTC. Protein: CSVEGLLGQGYNEQFF. The chain carries TRBV29-1 and TRBJ2-1; 10 bases align to TRBD1. Germline CDR1 and CDR2: SQVTM and ANQGSEA. This CDR3 spans 16 amino acids. V was clipped by 1 base and J by 4 bases; unmatched bases: 7.

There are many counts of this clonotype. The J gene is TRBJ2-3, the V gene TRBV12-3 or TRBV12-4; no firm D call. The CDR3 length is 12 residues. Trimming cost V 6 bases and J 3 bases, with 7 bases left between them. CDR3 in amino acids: CASRSVTDTQYF. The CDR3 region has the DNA TGTGCCAGCAGGTCGGTGACAGATACGCAGTATTTT.

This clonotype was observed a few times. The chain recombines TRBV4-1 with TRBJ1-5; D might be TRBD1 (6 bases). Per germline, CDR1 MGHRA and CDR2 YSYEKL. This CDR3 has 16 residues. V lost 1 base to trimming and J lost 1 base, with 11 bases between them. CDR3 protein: CASSQGAGGSNQPQHF. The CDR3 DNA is TGCGCCAGCAGCCAAGGGGCGGGGGGCAGCAATCAGCCCCAGCATTTT.

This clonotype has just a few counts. CDR3 sequence (DNA): TGCGCCAGCAGCAACGGGACAGGGCTACTAGCCAATGAGCAGTTCTTC. Amino acids: CASSNGTGLLANEQFF. The chain carries TRBV5-1 and TRBJ2-1, with 9 positions matching TRBD1. Germline V gene sequence: CDR1 SGHRS, CDR2 YFSETQ. J gave up 6 bases and V 4 bases, and 11 bases lay outside the gene matches. The CDR3 consists of 16 residues.

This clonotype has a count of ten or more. CDR3 in amino acids: CASSVRQVRPDTQYF. DNA for the CDR3: TGTGCCAGCAGTGTCAGACAGGTTCGGCCAGATACGCAGTATTTT. The V call is TRBV12-3 or TRBV12-4, the J call TRBJ2-3, with D possibly being TRBD1 (6 bases). V lost 5 bases, J lost 4 bases, and 16 bases lay in between. The CDR3 has 15 residues.

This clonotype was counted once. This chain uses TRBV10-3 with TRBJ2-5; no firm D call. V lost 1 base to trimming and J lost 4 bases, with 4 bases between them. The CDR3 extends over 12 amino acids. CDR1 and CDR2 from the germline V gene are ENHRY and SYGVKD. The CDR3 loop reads CAISELGETQYF. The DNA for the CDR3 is TGTGCCATCAGTGAGTTAGGAGAGACCCAGTACTTC.